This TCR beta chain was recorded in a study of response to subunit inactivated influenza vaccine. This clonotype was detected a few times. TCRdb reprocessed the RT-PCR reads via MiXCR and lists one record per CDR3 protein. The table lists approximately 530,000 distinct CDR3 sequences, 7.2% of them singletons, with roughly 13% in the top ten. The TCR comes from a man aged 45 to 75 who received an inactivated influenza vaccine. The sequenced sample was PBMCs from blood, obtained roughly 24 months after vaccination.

The DNA of the CDR3 is TGTGCCAGCAGCGCAGACCTAACAGGGGGCCACGAGCAGTACTTC. Translation: CASSADLTGGHEQYF. This chain uses TRBV7-9 with TRBJ2-7; 9 bases match TRBD1. The CDR3 runs 15 residues. V shed 5 bases, J shed 5 bases, and the junction held 10 bases outside the gene matches. Germline assignment: CDR1 SEHNR and CDR2 FQNEAQ (reference sequence). The complete variable domain, with remaining parts taken from reference TRBV7-9 and TRBJ2-7, reads DTGVSQNPRHKITKRGQNVTFRCDPISEHNRLYWYRQTLGQGPEFLTYFQNEAQLEKSRLLSDRFSAERPKGSFSTLEIQRTEQGDSAMYLCASSADLTGGHEQYFGPGTRLTVT.